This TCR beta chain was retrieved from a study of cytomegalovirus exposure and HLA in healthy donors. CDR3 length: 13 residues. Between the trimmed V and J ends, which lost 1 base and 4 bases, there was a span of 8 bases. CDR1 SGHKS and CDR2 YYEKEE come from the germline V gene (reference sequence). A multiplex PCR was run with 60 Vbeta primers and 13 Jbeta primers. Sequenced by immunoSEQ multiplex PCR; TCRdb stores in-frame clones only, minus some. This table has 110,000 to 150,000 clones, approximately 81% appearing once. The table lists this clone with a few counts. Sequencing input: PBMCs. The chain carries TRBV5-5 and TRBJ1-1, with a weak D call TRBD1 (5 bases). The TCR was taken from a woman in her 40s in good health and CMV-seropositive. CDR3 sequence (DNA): TGTGCCAGCAGCTTGTTCCAGGGCACTGAAGCTTTCTTT. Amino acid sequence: CASSLFQGTEAFF.